This TCR beta chain came from a study of shared clonotypes between healthy human individuals. Produced via immunoSEQ multiplex PCR; TCRdb's table is partial and in-frame only. The table includes hundreds of thousands of clones, 97% detected once. Concerning this clone itself: The antigen remains unidentified.

The trim removed 0 bases at V and 2 bases at J, leaving 7 bases unmatched. Germline V gene sequence: CDR1 SGHRS, CDR2 YFSETQ. The CDR3 is made up of 18 amino acids. CD4+ cell separation produced CD45RA+ naive and CD45RA-negative memory subsets. Study outcomes and limitations: Memory subsets generally showed lower estimated richness than naive subsets. The four-donor shared clonotypes exceeded non-shared clonotypes in generation probability, with non-shared ones scoring lower. Having only a few donors restricted how much genetic and exposure-history diversity was captured.

This TCR came from a woman aged 25-40 years in good health. Material: naive CD4+ T cells sorted from blood. Subset in this sample: CD45RA+ positively selected. The gene calls are TRBV5-1 and TRBJ2-2; TRBD2 agrees at 10 bases. This chain's CDR3 is CASSLAKTSGRNTGELFF. CDR3 in DNA: TGCGCCAGCAGCTTGGCCAAGACTAGCGGGCGTAACACCGGGGAGCTGTTTTTT.